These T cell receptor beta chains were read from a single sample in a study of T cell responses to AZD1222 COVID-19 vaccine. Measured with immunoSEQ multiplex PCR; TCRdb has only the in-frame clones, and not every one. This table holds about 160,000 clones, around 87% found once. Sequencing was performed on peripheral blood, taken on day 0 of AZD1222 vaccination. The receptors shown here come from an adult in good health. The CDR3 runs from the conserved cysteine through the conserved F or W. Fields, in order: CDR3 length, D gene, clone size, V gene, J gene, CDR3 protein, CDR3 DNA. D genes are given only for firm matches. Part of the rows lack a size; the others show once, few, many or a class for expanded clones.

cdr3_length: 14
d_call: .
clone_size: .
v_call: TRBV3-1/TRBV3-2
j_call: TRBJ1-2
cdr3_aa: CASSQEDSFYGYTF
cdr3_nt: TGTGCCAGCAGCCAGGAGGACAGTTTCTATGGCTACACCTTC

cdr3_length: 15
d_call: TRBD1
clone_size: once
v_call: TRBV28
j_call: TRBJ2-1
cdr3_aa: CASSLVGQGINEQFF
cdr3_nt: TGTGCCAGCAGTTTAGTGGGACAGGGTATCAATGAGCAGTTCTTC

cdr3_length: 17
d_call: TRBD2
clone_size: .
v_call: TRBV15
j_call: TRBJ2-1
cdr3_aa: CATSRGRILAGGDEQFF
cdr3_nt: TGTGCCACCAGCAGAGGGAGAATACTAGCGGGGGGGGATGAGCAGTTCTTC

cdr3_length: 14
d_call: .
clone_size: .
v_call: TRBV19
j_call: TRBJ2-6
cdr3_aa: CASSIGSGANVLTF
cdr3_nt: TGTGCCAGTAGTATTGGGTCTGGGGCCAACGTCCTGACTTTC

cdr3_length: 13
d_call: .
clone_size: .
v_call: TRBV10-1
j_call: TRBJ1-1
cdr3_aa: CASSDWANTEAFF
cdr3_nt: TGCGCCAGCAGTGATTGGGCTAACACTGAAGCTTTCTTT

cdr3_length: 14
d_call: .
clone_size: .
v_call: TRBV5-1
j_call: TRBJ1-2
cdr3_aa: CASSFTQADYGYTF
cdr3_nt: TGCGCCAGCAGCTTTACGCAGGCAGACTATGGCTACACCTTC

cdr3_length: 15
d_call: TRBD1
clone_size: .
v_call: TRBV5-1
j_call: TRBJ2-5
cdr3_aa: CASSSGTGGQETQYF
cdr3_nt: TGCGCCAGCAGCTCCGGGACAGGGGGCCAAGAGACCCAGTACTTC

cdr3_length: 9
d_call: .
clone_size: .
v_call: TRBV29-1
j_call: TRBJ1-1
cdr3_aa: CSVGTEAFF
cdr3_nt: TGCAGCGTTGGCACTGAAGCTTTCTTT

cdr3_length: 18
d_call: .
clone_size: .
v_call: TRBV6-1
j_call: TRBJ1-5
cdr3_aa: CASSEVWSPSYSNQPQHF
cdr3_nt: TGTGCCAGCAGTGAAGTATGGAGCCCGTCGTATAGCAATCAGCCCCAGCATTTT

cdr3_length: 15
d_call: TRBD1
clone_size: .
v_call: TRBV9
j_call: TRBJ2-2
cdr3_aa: CASSGDRGNTGELFF
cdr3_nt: TGTGCCAGCAGCGGGGACAGGGGAAACACCGGGGAGCTGTTTTTT

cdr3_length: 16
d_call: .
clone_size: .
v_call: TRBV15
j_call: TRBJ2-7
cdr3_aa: CATSRDPESTHYEQYF
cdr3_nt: TGTGCCACCAGCAGAGATCCAGAGTCAACCCACTACGAGCAGTACTTC

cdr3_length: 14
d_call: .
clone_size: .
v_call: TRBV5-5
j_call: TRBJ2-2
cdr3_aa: CASSLPANTGELFF
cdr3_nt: TGTGCCAGCAGCTTGCCCGCCAACACCGGGGAGCTGTTTTTT

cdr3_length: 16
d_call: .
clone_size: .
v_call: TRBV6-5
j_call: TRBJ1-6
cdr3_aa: CASSYRFPGSNSPLHF
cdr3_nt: TGTGCCAGCAGTTACAGGTTCCCCGGGAGTAATTCACCCCTCCACTTT

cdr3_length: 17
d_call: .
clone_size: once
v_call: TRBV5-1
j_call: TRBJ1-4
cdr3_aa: CASSLGIVAGTNEKLFF
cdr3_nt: TGCGCCAGCAGCTTGGGTATCGTGGCAGGGACTAATGAAAAACTGTTTTTT

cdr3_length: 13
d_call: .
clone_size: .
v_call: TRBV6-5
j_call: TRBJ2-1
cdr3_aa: CASSYTGNNEQFF
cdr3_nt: TGTGCCAGCAGTTACACCGGGAACAATGAGCAGTTCTTC

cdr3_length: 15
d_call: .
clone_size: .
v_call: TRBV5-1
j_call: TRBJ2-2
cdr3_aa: CASSLVGAGTGELFF
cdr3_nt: TGCGCCAGCAGCTTGGTTGGAGCCGGCACCGGGGAGCTGTTTTTT

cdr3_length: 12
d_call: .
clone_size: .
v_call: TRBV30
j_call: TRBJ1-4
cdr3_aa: CAWSTYSEKLFF
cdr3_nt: TGTGCCTGGAGTACGTATTCAGAAAAACTGTTTTTT

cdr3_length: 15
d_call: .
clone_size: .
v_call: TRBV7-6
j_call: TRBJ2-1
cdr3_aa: CASSHGGYSYNEQFF
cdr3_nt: TGTGCCAGCAGCCATGGAGGGTACTCCTACAATGAGCAGTTCTTC

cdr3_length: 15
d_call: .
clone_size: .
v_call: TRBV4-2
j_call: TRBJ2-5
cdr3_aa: CASSQVARHQETQYF
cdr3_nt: TGTGCCAGCAGCCAAGTCGCTAGACACCAAGAGACCCAGTACTTC

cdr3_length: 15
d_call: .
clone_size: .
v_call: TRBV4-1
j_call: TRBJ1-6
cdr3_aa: CASSQQGIYNSPLHF
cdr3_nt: TGCGCCAGCAGCCAACAGGGAATTTATAATTCACCCCTCCACTTT

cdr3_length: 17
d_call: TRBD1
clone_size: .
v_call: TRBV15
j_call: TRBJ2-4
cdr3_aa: CATSRELTGGRRNIQYF
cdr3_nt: TGTGCCACCAGCAGAGAGCTCACAGGGGGCCGGAGGAACATTCAGTACTTC

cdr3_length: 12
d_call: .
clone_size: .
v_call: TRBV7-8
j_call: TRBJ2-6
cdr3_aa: CAGGTGANVLTF
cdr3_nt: TGTGCCGGGGGAACTGGGGCCAACGTCCTGACTTTC

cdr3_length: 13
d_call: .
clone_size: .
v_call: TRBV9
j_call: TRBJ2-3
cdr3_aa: CASSVDPKDTQYF
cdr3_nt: TGTGCCAGCAGCGTAGACCCGAAAGATACGCAGTATTTT

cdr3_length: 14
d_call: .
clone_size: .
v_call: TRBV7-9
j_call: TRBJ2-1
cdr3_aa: CASTNVSYAQGQFF
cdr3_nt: TGTGCCAGCACCAATGTTTCTTACGCCCAGGGGCAGTTCTTC